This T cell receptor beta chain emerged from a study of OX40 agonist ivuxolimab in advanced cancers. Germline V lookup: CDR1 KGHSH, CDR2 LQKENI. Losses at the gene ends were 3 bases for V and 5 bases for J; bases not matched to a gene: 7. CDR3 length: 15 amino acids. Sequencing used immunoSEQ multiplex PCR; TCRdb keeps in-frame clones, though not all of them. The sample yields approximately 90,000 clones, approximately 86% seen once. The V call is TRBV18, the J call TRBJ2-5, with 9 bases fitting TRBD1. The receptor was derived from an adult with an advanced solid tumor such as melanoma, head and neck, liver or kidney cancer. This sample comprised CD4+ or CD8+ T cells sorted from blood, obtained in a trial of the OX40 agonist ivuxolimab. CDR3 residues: CASSPQQGAGETQYF. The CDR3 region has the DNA TGTGCCAGCTCACCTCAACAGGGGGCCGGGGAGACCCAGTACTTC.